A selection of T cell receptor beta chains follows, all from one sample in a study of beta chain features in type 1 diabetes. Data came from immunoSEQ multiplex PCR; TCRdb stores just in-frame clones and leaves some out. The sample holds fewer than 450,000 clones, 13% seen once. Sequencing was performed on naive CD4+ T cells from blood. The receptor source for this set is a woman aged 18 to 35 with type 1 diabetes. CDR3s include the opening cysteine and the closing phenylalanine or tryptophan. Each record gives: V gene, J gene, clone size, D gene, CDR3 protein, CDR3 DNA. The D gene is left open where the match is weak. Only part of the rows carry a size: once, few, many, or a class if the clone is expanded.

>TRBV2|TRBJ2-5|few|TRBD2
CASLRASGSGREETQYF
TGTGCCAGCCTACGGGCTAGCGGGAGTGGGCGAGAAGAGACCCAGTACTTC
>TRBV7-9|TRBJ2-4|few|-
CASSPRGKNIQYF
TGTGCCAGCAGCCCTAGAGGCAAAAACATTCAGTACTTC
>TRBV12-5|TRBJ2-5|few|TRBD2
CASGSSGSGETQYF
TGTGCTAGTGGTTCTAGCGGGAGTGGGGAGACCCAGTACTTC
>TRBV9|TRBJ2-3|few|TRBD1
CASSARDRAADTQYF
TGTGCCAGCAGCGCCCGGGACAGGGCTGCAGATACGCAGTATTTT
>TRBV5-1|TRBJ2-3|few|TRBD1
CASSLAQGTDTQYF
TGCGCCAGCAGCTTGGCACAGGGGACAGATACGCAGTATTTT
>TRBV2|TRBJ2-1|few|TRBD2
CASGSGTYNEQFF
TGTGCCAGCGGGAGCGGGACTTACAATGAGCAGTTCTTC
>TRBV6-5|TRBJ1-2|few|-
CASSPRQNYGYTF
TGTGCCAGCAGTCCTCGCCAGAACTATGGCTACACCTTC
>TRBV18|TRBJ1-2|-|TRBD1
CASSPPGQASYTF
TGTGCCAGCTCACCCCCCGGACAGGCCAGCTACACCTTC
>TRBV29-1|TRBJ2-1|-|-
CSVEPLAGSSYNEQFF
TGCAGCGTCGAGCCACTAGCCGGGAGCTCCTACAATGAGCAGTTCTTC
>TRBV11-2|TRBJ2-1|few|TRBD2
CASRVRLAGGRNEQFF
TGTGCCAGCAGGGTCCGTCTAGCGGGAGGGCGGAATGAGCAGTTCTTC
>TRBV5-1|TRBJ1-2|few|-
CASSLENRARYTF
TGCGCCAGCAGCTTGGAAAACAGGGCCCGCTACACCTTC
>TRBV7-3|TRBJ2-5|few|TRBD1
CASSLGQGASETQYF
TGTGCCAGCAGCTTAGGACAGGGGGCATCGGAGACCCAGTACTTC
>TRBV11-2|TRBJ2-1|few|TRBD2
CASSIGTSGYNEQFF
TGTGCCAGCAGCATCGGGACTAGCGGTTACAATGAGCAGTTCTTC
>TRBV19|TRBJ2-7|few|-
CASSPGGGNTGAEQYF
TGTGCCAGTAGCCCCGGGGGTGGCAACACAGGTGCCGAGCAGTACTTC
>TRBV28|TRBJ2-7|few|-
CASSVDSSSYEQYF
TGTGCCAGCAGTGTGGACTCTAGCTCCTACGAGCAGTACTTC
>TRBV20-1|TRBJ1-1|few|-
CSARRRDEAFF
TGCAGTGCTAGACGGAGGGATGAAGCTTTCTTT
>TRBV9|TRBJ1-1|few|TRBD1
CASSPRTGNGEAFF
TGTGCCAGCAGCCCTAGGACAGGGAATGGTGAAGCTTTCTTT
>TRBV9|TRBJ2-7|-|TRBD1
CASSKAGTVYEQYF
TGTGCCAGCAGCAAAGCCGGGACAGTCTACGAGCAGTACTTC
>TRBV7-8|TRBJ2-1|few|-
CASSLTYSYNEQFF
TGTGCCAGCAGCTTAACATACTCCTACAATGAGCAGTTCTTC
>TRBV15|TRBJ2-5|-|TRBD1
CATSTGQLQETQYF
TGTGCCACCAGCACGGGACAGCTCCAAGAGACCCAGTACTTC
>TRBV30|TRBJ1-1|-|-
CAWSVSRETEAFF
TGTGCCTGGAGTGTGTCCCGGGAGACTGAAGCTTTCTTT
>TRBV6-5|TRBJ2-7|few|-
CASSYAYSYEQYF
TGTGCCAGCAGCTACGCCTATTCCTACGAGCAGTACTTC
>TRBV19|TRBJ1-2|few|-
CASSSGQANYGYTF
TGTGCCAGTAGTTCCGGACAAGCTAACTATGGCTACACCTTC
>TRBV27|TRBJ2-7|-|TRBD2
CASSLLAGAREQYF
TGTGCCAGCAGTTTGTTAGCGGGAGCTCGGGAGCAGTACTTC
>TRBV30|TRBJ2-2|-|-
CAWSRGVIGELFF
TGTGCCTGGAGTCGGGGAGTTATCGGGGAGCTGTTTTTT
>TRBV20-1|TRBJ1-2|-|-
CSAARGYTF
TGCAGTGCAGCTCGAGGCTACACCTTC
>TRBV7-2|TRBJ2-1|-|TRBD2
CASSSTSGGVGEQFF
TGTGCCAGCAGCTCGACTAGCGGAGGGGTAGGGGAGCAGTTCTTC
>TRBV5-1|TRBJ2-3|few|TRBD2
CASSLVPSGGTDTQYF
TGCGCCAGCAGCTTGGTTCCTAGCGGGGGCACAGATACGCAGTATTTT
>TRBV6-6|TRBJ2-1|few|-
CASSIGVNNEQFF
TGTGCCAGCAGTATCGGGGTCAACAATGAGCAGTTCTTC
>TRBV19|TRBJ2-4|few|TRBD1
CASEDRAKNIQYF
TGTGCCAGCGAGGACAGGGCCAAAAACATTCAGTACTTC
>TRBV28|TRBJ2-7|-|-
CASSLTGSGAYEQYF
TGTGCCAGCAGTCTTACCGGGAGTGGGGCCTACGAGCAGTACTTC
>TRBV29-1|TRBJ2-1|few|TRBD2
CSVEELAGISYNEQFF
TGCAGCGTTGAAGAGCTAGCGGGGATCTCCTACAATGAGCAGTTCTTC
>TRBV7-9|TRBJ2-7|few|-
CASSSNARTNYEQYF
TGTGCCAGCAGCTCAAATGCCAGGACTAACTACGAGCAGTACTTC
>TRBV7-6|TRBJ2-5|-|TRBD2
CASSLTPPGTSRFRETQYF
TGTGCCAGCAGCTTAACCCCTCCCGGGACTAGCCGATTTCGGGAGACCCAGTACTTC
>TRBV6-5|TRBJ2-7|few|TRBD1
CASSYLGTGRLYEQYF
TGTGCCAGCAGTTACCTCGGGACAGGGCGTCTCTACGAGCAGTACTTC
>TRBV2|TRBJ2-1|-|TRBD2
CASRRGSSYNEQFF
TGTGCCAGCAGGCGGGGGAGCTCCTACAATGAGCAGTTCTTC
>TRBV10-3|TRBJ2-7|few|-
CAIRTTGTQGEQYF
TGTGCCATCAGGACAACCGGGACTCAGGGCGAGCAGTACTTC
>TRBV5-1|TRBJ2-1|few|-
CASSGGIEQFF
TGCGCCAGCAGCGGGGGGATTGAGCAGTTCTTC
>TRBV15|TRBJ1-1|-|TRBD1
CATSRGGTGDTEAFF
TGTGCCACCAGCAGAGGTGGGACAGGGGACACTGAAGCTTTCTTT
>TRBV11-2|TRBJ1-2|-|-
CASSLDGKTASLRGYTF
TGTGCCAGCAGCTTAGATGGAAAGACAGCCTCATTACGGGGCTACACCTTC
>TRBV30|TRBJ1-1|-|-
CAWSVRGSLNTEAFF
TGTGCCTGGAGTGTACGGGGGTCGCTGAACACTGAAGCTTTCTTT
>TRBV5-1|TRBJ2-1|few|TRBD2
CASSFRLAGNEQFF
TGCGCCAGCAGCTTCCGACTAGCGGGAAATGAGCAGTTCTTC
>TRBV30|TRBJ2-2|-|TRBD2
CAWDGLAGDNGELFF
TGTGCCTGGGACGGACTAGCGGGAGACAACGGGGAGCTGTTTTTT
>TRBV29-1|TRBJ2-7|-|TRBD1
CSVVLTGGYEQYF
TGCAGCGTAGTCCTGACAGGGGGCTACGAGCAGTACTTC
>TRBV4-1|TRBJ1-1|few|TRBD1
CASSQLDAGGNTEAFF
TGCGCCAGCAGCCAACTCGATGCAGGGGGGAACACTGAAGCTTTCTTT
>TRBV4-3|TRBJ2-3|few|TRBD2
CASSLKASGGAGTDTQYF
TGCGCCAGCAGCCTCAAGGCTAGCGGCGGAGCAGGCACAGATACGCAGTATTTT
>TRBV7-2|TRBJ2-3|few|TRBD2
CASSFRLAGTTDTQYF
TGTGCCAGCAGCTTCCGACTAGCGGGGACCACAGATACGCAGTATTTT
>TRBV30|TRBJ2-3|-|TRBD2
CAWNPSSGRPDTQYF
TGTGCCTGGAACCCCTCGAGCGGGAGACCCGATACGCAGTATTTT
>TRBV18|TRBJ2-1|few|TRBD1
CASSLRDRSTNEQFF
TGTGCCAGCTCACTCCGGGACAGGTCAACCAATGAGCAGTTCTTC
>TRBV15|TRBJ2-7|-|TRBD2
CATSRAGTSGTYEQYF
TGTGCCACCAGCAGAGCGGGGACTAGCGGAACTTACGAGCAGTACTTC
>TRBV18|TRBJ2-1|few|TRBD2
CASTVLSGTGTGLSYNEQFF
TGTGCCAGCACAGTTTTGAGCGGGACCGGGACGGGGCTCTCCTACAATGAGCAGTTCTTC
>TRBV19|TRBJ2-1|few|-
CASMDFNEQFF
TGTGCCAGTATGGACTTCAATGAGCAGTTCTTC
>TRBV19|TRBJ1-1|few|-
CASSPAGRGAFF
TGTGCCAGTAGTCCGGCGGGGAGGGGAGCTTTCTTT
>TRBV9|TRBJ2-1|-|TRBD2
CASSPRTSGNSYNEQFF
TGTGCCAGCAGCCCCCGGACTAGCGGTAACTCCTACAATGAGCAGTTCTTC
>TRBV6-5|TRBJ2-5|-|TRBD2
CASSSSGTYQETQYF
TGTGCCAGCAGTTCTAGCGGCACGTACCAAGAGACCCAGTACTTC